The T cell receptor (beta chain) under discussion was sequenced for a study of CD8 T cells in Susac syndrome. The study's findings and limits: The study admitted that it had a relatively small number of individuals in its TCR sequencing and HLA analysis.

Reverse transcription of roughly 0.45 to 1 ug RNA was carried out with random hexamers. With immunoSEQ multiplex PCR, TCR beta CDR3 was amplified across 54 Vbeta and 13 Jbeta. TCRdb redid the calling of the immunoSEQ multiplex PCR reads with MiXCR, one entry per CDR3 protein. The sample lists about 300,000 distinct CDR3 sequences; 75% to 85% were seen once. This CDR3 has 13 amino acids. CDR1 is SGHDT, CDR2 YYEEEE, per germline. With V trimmed by 4 bases and J by 5 bases, 6 bases remained unmatched. Details on this clonotype: Its specificity is unknown.

Multiple sclerosis controls were treatment-naive patients with stable or active relapsing-remitting disease. Negative isolation was used for CD8+ and CD4+ T cells, and FACS enrichment was applied to TEMRA cells. Sequenced material: CD8+ T cells from PBMCs. The chain has TRBV5-6 and TRBJ2-7; 7 bases are a match to TRBD1. The sequence came from a human donor with multiple sclerosis. The chain's CDR3 is CASSLGQSHEQYF. The DNA of the CDR3 is TGTGCCAGCAGCCTGGGACAGTCCCACGAGCAGTACTTC.